The 20 T cell receptor beta chains below were found in one sample sequenced in a study of CD8 T cells in ankylosing spondylitis. TCRdb used MiXCR to reprocess the 5' RACE reads, holding one entry per CDR3 protein. Of approximately 350,000 distinct CDR3 sequences in the sample, 14% to 15% were seen once. The sample consisted of blood, either unsorted or a sorted T cell fraction (not recorded which). Source of these receptors: a male donor with ankylosing spondylitis or in good health (not recorded which).

This clonotype has just a few counts. The chain recombines TRBV19 with TRBJ2-2; the D gene is possibly TRBD1 (5 bases). There are 15 residues in the CDR3. V was trimmed by 6 bases and J by 1 base, leaving 12 bases between them. Germline V gives CDR1 LNHDA, CDR2 SQIVND (reference sequence). CDR3 coding DNA: TGTGCCAGTAGCCGAGAAGGGGTGAACACCGGGGAGCTGTTTTTT. It codes for CASSREGVNTGELFF.

A few counts support this clonotype. The chain couples TRBV7-9 to TRBJ2-7; D gene unclear. Germline V CDR1 and CDR2: SEHNR, FQNEAQ (reference sequence). The V gene lost 5 bases and the J gene lost 4 bases, with 18 bases spanning the gap. The CDR3 length is 15 residues. The CDR3 nucleotides read TGTGCCAGCAGCCTACTTTCCGGATCGCAATACGAGCAGTACTTC. It specifies CASSLLSGSQYEQYF.

Ten or more counts support this clonotype. The CDR3 sequence is CATSRGGQGQETQYF. DNA for the CDR3: TGTGCCACCAGCAGAGGTGGACAGGGGCAAGAGACCCAGTACTTC. The V gene is TRBV15, the J gene TRBJ2-5, with TRBD1 identical over 9 bases. This CDR3 has 15 amino acids. Germline V lookup: CDR1 LNHNV, CDR2 YYDKDF (reference sequence). J was trimmed by 2 bases and V by 1 base; bases with no gene match: 2.

This clonotype is medium-sized by share. J is TRBJ2-2 and V is TRBV11-2; D is undetermined. The CDR3 extends over 13 amino acids. V dropped 5 bases and J dropped 4 bases, with 8 bases sitting between them. The germline gives CDR1 SGHAT, CDR2 FQNNGV. The CDR3 bases are TGTGCCAGCAGCCGATGGTCCACCGGGGAGCTGTTTTTT. This sequence encodes CASSRWSTGELFF.

This clonotype has just a few counts. This rearrangement joins TRBV11-2 to TRBJ2-5, with TRBD1 matching over 10 bases. The ends lost 2 bases at V and 5 bases at J; junction bases unmatched: 17. The CDR3 has 19 residues. CDR1 and CDR2 (germline): SGHAT, FQNNGV. CDR3 DNA: TGTGCCAGCAGCTTACTGACCGGCTTTGACAGGGGGCGGAGGGAGACCCAGTACTTC. Protein product: CASSLLTGFDRGRRETQYF.

The V and J genes are TRBV21-1 and TRBJ2-7; TRBD1 was called by the table and not checked on the DNA. TRBV21-1 is marked as a pseudogene. The length of the CDR3 is 11 residues. CDR3 in amino acids: CASSKVRGQYF. The CDR3 DNA reads as TGTGCCAGCAGCAAAGTAAGGGGGCAGTACTTC.

A few counts support this clonotype. The chain links TRBV5-1 to TRBJ2-5, with TRBD1 as a possible D gene (5 bases). CDR3 length: 15 residues. Germline loops: CDR1 SGHRS, CDR2 YFSETQ. The ends were cut back, 0 bases at V and 1 base at J, with 10 bases in the middle. This chain's CDR3 is CASSLEVGPQETQYF. The CDR3 coding sequence is TGCGCCAGCAGCTTGGAGGTGGGGCCCCAAGAGACCCAGTACTTC.

This clonotype was seen more than once but under ten times. The chain employs TRBV2 and TRBJ2-7, with D perhaps TRBD2 (7 bases). The CDR3 sequence is 13 residues long. The germline V gene encodes CDR1 SNHLY and CDR2 FYNNEI. The germline V and J ends were trimmed by 7 bases and 7 bases, with 17 bases remaining between them. CDR3 in amino acids: CASMGGGRQEQYF. The CDR3 DNA reads as TGTGCCAGCATGGGGGGGGGCCGGCAGGAGCAGTACTTC.

This clonotype was recorded many times. This chain joins TRBV20-1 and TRBJ2-7; 10 nucleotides align to TRBD1. The ends lost 0 bases at V and 7 bases at J; junction bases unmatched: 9. Looked up from germline, CDR1 is DFQATT and CDR2 is SNEGSKA (reference sequence). This CDR3 region has 15 residues. DNA for the CDR3: TGCAGTGCTAGAGATAAGACAGGGGGCGCGAGGGAGCAGTACTTC. Its protein product is CSARDKTGGAREQYF.

This clonotype has just a few counts. V gene TRBV7-2 combines with J gene TRBJ1-4; D is ambiguous. CDR3 length: 14 amino acids. CDR1 is SGHTA and CDR2 is FQGNSA in the germline V gene. V was cut by 5 bases and J by 4 bases, with 11 bases left in between. Here the CDR3 DNA reads TGTGCCAGCAGCCAGGACCGTTATAATGAAAAACTGTTTTTT. Its protein is CASSQDRYNEKLFF. Filled out from reference TRBV7-2 and TRBJ1-4, the complete variable domain reads GAGVSQSPSNKVTEKGKDVELRCDPISGHTALYWYRQSLGQGLEFLIYFQGNSAPDKSGLPSDRFSAERTGGSVSTLTIQRTQQEDSAVYLCASSQDRYNEKLFFGSGTQLSVL.

The CDR3 sequence: CASSQDTRAQETQYF. The CDR3 DNA follows: TGCGCCAGCAGCCAAGATACCAGGGCACAAGAGACCCAGTACTTC. This chain uses TRBV4-1 with TRBJ2-5; possible D gene TRBD1, 5 bases. The ends were cut back, 0 bases at V and 2 bases at J, with 10 bases in the middle. The CDR3 has 15 residues. CDR1 and CDR2 (germline): MGHRA, YSYEKL.

This clonotype has only a few counts. The rearrangement joins TRBV29-1 to TRBJ2-7; 10 positions match TRBD2. Germline V gene lookup returns CDR1 SQVTM and CDR2 ANQGSEA. The CDR3 loop spans 12 amino acids. The ends lost 7 bases at V and 7 bases at J; junction bases unmatched: 7. The CDR3, as DNA: TGCAGCGGGCGAGAACTAGCGGGAGAGCAGTACTTC. This gives the protein CSGRELAGEQYF.

This clonotype was recorded at least ten times. The chain recombines TRBV10-3 with TRBJ2-7, with D possibly called TRBD1 or TRBD2 (6 bases each). The CDR3 totals 15 residues. The germline gives CDR1 ENHRY, CDR2 SYGVKD. Deletions cut 4 bases from V and 4 bases from J, with 17 bases between. CDR3 loop: CAISGRGGLTYEQYF. The CDR3 coding sequence is TGTGCCATCAGTGGGCGAGGGGGGCTGACGTACGAGCAGTACTTC.

This clonotype was seen a few times. One junction end disagrees with the germline gene, perhaps due to a read error. The chain links TRBV20-1 to TRBJ2-7, with 7 bases that match TRBD1. Per the germline V gene, CDR1 is DFQATT and CDR2 is SNEGSKA (reference sequence). The CDR3 spans 16 residues. The CDR3 protein is CSARGGHIQLTREQYF. DNA of the CDR3: TGCAGTGCGAGAGGGGGCCATATACAGCTAACGAGGGAGCAGTACTTC.

This clonotype was counted at least ten times. The chain uses TRBV20-1 and TRBJ2-5; D not certain. CDR3 length equals 11 residues. The germline V gene encodes CDR1 DFQATT and CDR2 SNEGSKA (reference sequence). Trimming cost V 1 base and J 5 bases, with 5 bases left between them. The CDR3, as DNA: TGCAGTGCTAGAGGCAGGGAGACCCAGTACTTC. It specifies CSARGRETQYF.

This clonotype was recorded at least ten times. CDR3 protein: CSARDPWNTEAFF. Here the CDR3 DNA reads TGCAGTGCTAGAGACCCCTGGAACACTGAAGCTTTCTTT. V gene TRBV20-1 combines with J gene TRBJ1-1; no clear D. CDR1 and CDR2 (germline): DFQATT, SNEGSKA (reference sequence). V lost 0 bases, J lost 1 base, and 6 bases lay in between. The CDR3 consists of 13 residues.

In this sample, this clonotype turned up a few times. The V call is TRBV20-1, the J call TRBJ2-3; tentatively, D is TRBD2 (5 bases). This CDR3 comprises 12 residues. The V end lost 2 bases, the J end lost 5 bases, and 8 bases lay between the germline ends. Germline V gene lookup returns CDR1 DFQATT and CDR2 SNEGSKA (reference sequence). The CDR3 DNA is TGCAGTGCTAGACAGAGCGGAGATACGCAGTATTTT. It encodes CSARQSGDTQYF.

This clonotype has at least ten counts. V gene TRBV5-1 combines with J gene TRBJ2-2; tentatively, D is TRBD2 (6 bases). Germline V gene data show CDR1 as SGHRS and CDR2 as YFSETQ. The CDR3 loop spans 15 amino acids. V dropped 0 bases and J dropped 4 bases, with 10 bases sitting between them. The chain's CDR3 is CASSLGLRGTGELFF. In nucleotides, the CDR3 is TGCGCCAGCAGCTTGGGACTGCGGGGCACCGGGGAGCTGTTTTTT.

CDR3 sequence: CASSGEGGPYNEQFF. The DNA for the CDR3 is TGTGCCAGCAGTGGTGAAGGGGGCCCCTACAATGAGCAGTTCTTC. The chain carries TRBV2 and TRBJ2-1, with TRBD1 identical over 7 bases. Trimming took 4 bases from V and 2 from J; bases not matched to a gene: 5. The CDR3 is 15 residues long. Germline V gene data show CDR1 as SNHLY and CDR2 as FYNNEI.

The gene calls are TRBV20-1 and TRBJ2-7; D is unresolved. Germline CDR1 DFQATT, CDR2 SNEGSKA (reference sequence). CDR3 size: 13 residues. Trimming cost V 3 bases and J 6 bases, with 15 bases left between them. For the CDR3, the DNA is TGCAGTGCTAGCGGCGGCCCCCTCTCCGAGCAGTACTTC. This sequence encodes CSASGGPLSEQYF.